This T cell receptor beta chain was sequenced for a study of T cells after yellow fever vaccination. For the study at large: Fractions with few cells were prepared using SMART-Seq v4 Ultra Low Input.

For this clonotype: Its cognate antigen is unknown.

Germline CDR1 is LNHDA and CDR2 is SQIVND (reference sequence). The CDR3 runs 13 residues. The germline V and J ends were trimmed by 3 bases and 4 bases, with 9 bases remaining between them. MiXCR, run by TCRdb on the 5' RACE reads, gives a single entry per CDR3 protein. The sample has 120,000 or so distinct CDR3 sequences, approximately 16% seen once. Study-wide results and caveats: Researchers cautioned that FACS-sorted repertoires could harbor abundant clonotypes contaminating from the bulk population.

The chain carries TRBV19 and TRBJ1-2; no reliable D call. This specimen was CD8+ T cells sorted from PBMCs, taken 5 days after the yellow fever booster vaccination. The receptor was derived from a young man who received the YFV17D yellow fever vaccine. CDR3 sequence (DNA): TGTGCCAGTAGTATCTCGGAGCTCTATGGCTACACCTTC. This sequence encodes CASSISELYGYTF. The full variable domain, rest sourced from reference TRBV19 and TRBJ1-2, is DGGITQSPKYLFRKEGQNVTLSCEQNLNHDAMYWYRQDPGQGLRLIYYSQIVNDFQKGDIAEGYSVSREKKESFPLTVTSAQKNPTAFYLCASSISELYGYTFGSGTRLTVV.